This TCR beta chain was sequenced in a study of shared clonotypes between healthy human individuals. Looking at the study overall: CD4 naive and CD4 memory each took three plates per donor, while CD8 naive took two and CD8 memory one. Notes on the study in general: Richness estimates generally favored naive over memory subsets.

The CDR3 loop spans 15 amino acids. V lost 2 bases to trimming and J lost 2 bases, with 13 bases between them. Germline V gene lookup returns CDR1 SNHLY and CDR2 FYNNEI. The assay was immunoSEQ multiplex PCR, and TCRdb's table has in-frame clones only and misses some. The sample includes roughly 890,000 clones, around 93% of them seen just once. Concerning this clone itself: Its specificity is not known.

CD8 cells classed as naive were CD45RO-negative and positively selected for CCR7, excluding terminally differentiated effector memory CD45RA+ cells. The chain recombines TRBV2 with TRBJ2-7, with D perhaps TRBD1 (5 bases). This clonotype was obtained from a man in his thirties or forties in good health. Sequencing was carried out using naive CD8+ T cells sorted from blood. In DNA form, the CDR3 reads TGTGCCAGCAGTGAATCGTCAGGGCGTCCCTACGAGCAGTACTTC. Translation gives CASSESSGRPYEQYF.